This T cell receptor (beta chain) stems from a study of regulatory T cells in long-lasting Graves disease. This clonotype was counted at least ten times. The target antigen is unknown. The V and J ends lost 4 bases and 4 bases, in that order; junction bases with no gene match: 10. This CDR3 has 16 residues. Germline V gene sequence: CDR1 SGDLS, CDR2 YYNGEE. This sample's time point: newly diagnosed GD, antithyroid drugs for less than 3 months. Preparation of the TCR library used RNA extracted from PBMCs. American Thyroid Association guidelines defined how Graves' disease was diagnosed. An endocrinology unit in Xi'an, China, supplied the patients. Relying on iRepertoire HTBI primers and Arm-PCR of CDR3 regions, the team built TCR beta libraries. TCRdb ran MiXCR on the multiplex PCR reads and lists one entry per CDR3 protein. The table includes 200,000 to 250,000 distinct CDR3 sequences, approximately 16% detected once.

Study-level findings and limits: A limited number of samples was an acknowledged limitation. Lower TCR diversity was seen in persistent Graves' patients than in newly diagnosed ones.

The sample in question was peripheral blood mononuclear cells (PBMCs), obtained at new diagnosis, from a patient treated with antithyroid drugs. The clonotype was recovered from a female donor with Graves disease. The V gene is TRBV9, the J gene TRBJ2-7; the match to TRBD2 covers 11 bases. Here the CDR3 reads CASSRETSGKGYEQYF. CDR3 coding DNA: TGTGCCAGCAGCAGAGAGACTAGCGGGAAAGGATACGAGCAGTACTTC.